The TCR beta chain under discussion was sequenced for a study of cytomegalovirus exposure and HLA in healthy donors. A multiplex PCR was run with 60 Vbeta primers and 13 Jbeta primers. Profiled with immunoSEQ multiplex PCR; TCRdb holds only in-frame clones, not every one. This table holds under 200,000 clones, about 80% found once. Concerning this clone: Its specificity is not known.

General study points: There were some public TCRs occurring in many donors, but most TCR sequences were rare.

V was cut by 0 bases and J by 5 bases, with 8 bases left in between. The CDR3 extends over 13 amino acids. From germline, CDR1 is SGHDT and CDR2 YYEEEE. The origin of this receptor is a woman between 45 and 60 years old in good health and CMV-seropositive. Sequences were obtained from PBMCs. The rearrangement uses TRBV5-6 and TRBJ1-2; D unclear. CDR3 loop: CASSLESPYGYTF. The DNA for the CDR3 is TGTGCCAGCAGCTTGGAATCCCCATATGGCTACACCTTC. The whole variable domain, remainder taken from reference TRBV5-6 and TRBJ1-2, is DAGVTQSPTHLIKTRGQQVTLRCSPKSGHDTVSWYQQALGQGPQFIFQYYEEEERQRGNFPDRFSGHQFPNYSSELNVNALLLGDSALYLCASSLESPYGYTFGSGTRLTVV.